This TCR beta chain appears in the sequencing data of a study of blood T cell repertoires in COVID-19. The overall study: Italy, Spain and the United States were the sources of the convalescent and acute COVID-19 samples.

Per the original data handling: Reference gene primer amplification in the assay estimated nucleated cell counts. Some clones are missing from TCRdb's copy, which holds only in-frame ones; the method was immunoSEQ multiplex PCR. Clone size and V and J calls were adopted from that table, with D and trimming inferred from the DNA. Here the sample spans 55,000 to 70,000 clones, about nine tenths being singletons. The CDR3 is 18 amino acids. Germline V gene data show CDR1 as SGHVS and CDR2 as FNYEAQ. Trimming removed 3 bases at V and 4 bases at J, with 22 bases between. The chain is built from TRBV7-6 and TRBJ2-1, with a possible D match to TRBD2 (5 bases). Material: peripheral blood. The origin of this receptor is a woman between 18 and 29 years old with acute or convalescent COVID-19. CDR3 coding DNA: TGTGCCAGCAGCTTCCATCCCGGCGGAGGCATACCTTACAATGAGCAGTTCTTC. Its translation is CASSFHPGGGIPYNEQFF.